Each of the 20 T cell receptor beta chains below was sequenced from the same sample in a study of blood T cell repertoires in COVID-19. Clones were read by immunoSEQ multiplex PCR, and TCRdb kept only the in-frame ones, dropping some. The table records approximately 150,000 clones, 80% to 85% of them present only once. The source material was PBMCs or T cells enriched from blood (not recorded which). These receptors all stem from a woman in her 50s who had recovered from COVID-19.

The rearrangement uses TRBV10-3 and TRBJ2-3, with D maybe TRBD2 (6 bases). Germline-derived CDR1 and CDR2 are ENHRY and SYGVKD. Trimming stripped 7 bases from V and 3 bases from J, with 11 bases between. The CDR3 is 13 residues long. The CDR3 loop reads CAITPGSTDTQYF. CDR3 sequence (DNA): TGTGCCATCACACCCGGGAGTACAGATACGCAGTATTTT.

This rearrangement joins TRBV3-1 (or the pseudogene TRBV3-2) to TRBJ1-3, with TRBD1 identical over 10 bases. Per the germline V gene, CDR1 is LGHDT and CDR2 is YNNKEL (reference sequence). The CDR3 length is 16 residues. Trimming cost V 5 bases and J 1 base; bases outside gene matches: 5. The CDR3 DNA follows: TGTGCCAGCAGCTCTTCGGACAGGGGGTCTGGAAACACCATATATTTT. It translates to CASSSSDRGSGNTIYF.

DNA for the CDR3: TGCGCCAGCAGCCCTACCACCCTAGTCGATGAGCAGTTCTTC. This sequence encodes CASSPTTLVDEQFF. V usage is TRBV5-1 and J usage is TRBJ2-1; D unresolved. V shed 4 bases and J shed 8 bases, with 16 bases lying between them. Germline assignment: CDR1 SGHRS and CDR2 YFSETQ. CDR3 length: 14 amino acids.

This chain uses TRBV29-1 with TRBJ2-7, with 7 nucleotides matching TRBD1. V shed 7 bases, J shed 0 bases, and the junction held 6 bases outside the gene matches. CDR3 length equals 13 residues. CDR1 SQVTM and CDR2 ANQGSEA come from the germline V gene. The CDR3 DNA is TGCAGCGCCCGACAGGGTGGCTCCTACGAGCAGTACTTC. Amino acid sequence: CSARQGGSYEQYF.

This chain connects TRBV19 to TRBJ2-1, with TRBD1 identical over 9 bases. CDR3 size: 17 residues. V lost 3 bases and J lost 5; bases outside the gene matches: 11. The V gene's germline CDR1 is LNHDA and CDR2 SQIVND (reference sequence). The CDR3 DNA follows: TGTGCCAGTAGTATCCGCCCCTCCGGGACAGGGAACAATGAGCAGTTCTTC. This translates into CASSIRPSGTGNNEQFF.

The chain has TRBV28 and TRBJ2-7, with 8 bases that match TRBD2. This CDR3 region has 16 residues. V lost 6 bases to trimming and J lost 4 bases; unmatched junction nucleotides: 14. Germline CDR1 is MDHEN and CDR2 is SYDVKM. CDR3 sequence: CASSPVEAGVSYEQYF. The CDR3 coding sequence is TGTGCCAGCAGCCCCGTTGAAGCGGGAGTCTCTTACGAGCAGTACTTC.

V usage is TRBV9 and J usage is TRBJ2-3; no clear D gene. CDR3 length equals 13 residues. CDR1 is SGDLS, CDR2 YYNGEE, per germline. V lost 0 bases and J 0 bases, leaving 2 bases between the germline ends. The CDR3 DNA follows: TGTGCCAGCAGCGTAGCGAGCACAGATACGCAGTATTTT. Its protein is CASSVASTDTQYF.

The V call is TRBV7-3, the J call TRBJ2-1, with TRBD1 matching 10 bases. V was pared by 5 bases and J by 6 bases, with 7 bases of the junction left unmatched. The CDR3 has 15 amino acids. The germline CDR1 and CDR2 sequences are SGHTA and FQGTGA. The CDR3 bases are TGTGCCAGCAGCGCTCCCGGGACAGGGGTCAATGAGCAGTTCTTC. It is translated as CASSAPGTGVNEQFF.

This clone came up once. V gene TRBV27 combines with J gene TRBJ1-1; TRBD1 aligns across 7 bases. CDR1 is MNHEY and CDR2 is SMNVEV in the germline V gene (reference sequence). The CDR3 runs 14 residues. The trim removed 2 bases at V and 1 base at J, leaving 1 base unmatched. The CDR3, as DNA: TGTGCCAGCAGTTTAGCAGGGGGGAACACTGAAGCTTTCTTT. The encoded protein is CASSLAGGNTEAFF.

The chain uses TRBV5-5 and TRBJ1-4; D possibly corresponds to TRBD1 (5 bases). Per the germline V gene, CDR1 is SGHKS and CDR2 is YYEKEE (reference sequence). This CDR3 has 14 amino acids. Deletions cut 7 bases from V and 7 bases from J, with 17 bases between. CDR3 nucleotide sequence: TGTGCCAGCGGCGTTACAGGTTTAGGTGAAAAACTGTTTTTT. Translating gives CASGVTGLGEKLFF.

The chain joins TRBV3-1 (or the pseudogene TRBV3-2) to TRBJ2-3; TRBD2 matches 10 bases. Looked up from germline, CDR1 is LGHDT and CDR2 is YNNKEL (reference sequence). The V and J ends lost 3 bases and 2 bases, in that order; junction bases with no gene match: 5. The CDR3 covers 16 residues. CDR3 sequence: CASSQDSGGYTDTQYF. CDR3 sequence (DNA): TGTGCCAGCAGCCAGGATAGCGGGGGGTACACAGATACGCAGTATTTT.

This clone was observed a single time. The V gene is TRBV18, the J gene TRBJ1-6; TRBD1 matches 9 bases. V was clipped by 3 bases and J by 9 bases; unmatched bases: 6. Looked up from germline, CDR1 is KGHSH and CDR2 is LQKENI. This CDR3 has 15 amino acids. In DNA form, the CDR3 reads TGTGCCAGCTCACCGCAACCGGGACAGGGTTCACCCCTCCACTTT. This translates into CASSPQPGQGSPLHF.

This clone was counted a few times. The chain couples TRBV4-3 to TRBJ2-3; D might be TRBD2 (5 bases). This CDR3 is built from 15 residues. Germline values: CDR1 LGHNA, CDR2 YSLEER. V lost 4 bases and J 4 bases, leaving 15 bases between the germline ends. CDR3 residues: CASSLSRGRADTQYF. The CDR3 DNA sequence: TGCGCCAGCAGCCTTAGCCGGGGTAGGGCAGATACGCAGTATTTT.

The rearrangement uses TRBV18 and TRBJ2-7; D remains ambiguous. The CDR3 covers 13 residues. CDR1 KGHSH and CDR2 LQKENI come from the germline V gene. Between the trimmed V and J ends, which lost 2 bases and 5 bases, there was a span of 10 bases. CDR3 DNA sequence: TGTGCCAGCTCACCAGCGCAGAGGAACGAGCAGTACTTC. It codes for CASSPAQRNEQYF.

The V call is TRBV9, the J call TRBJ1-2, with D tentatively TRBD1 (6 bases). The CDR3 length is 16 residues. V was pared by 6 bases and J by 7 bases, with 25 bases between. The germline V gene has CDR1 SGDLS and CDR2 YYNGEE. As DNA, the CDR3 is TGTGCCAGCACCACCCAGAGGACAGCAAGGGTTGGTGGCTACACCTTC. This codes for CASTTQRTARVGGYTF.

The rearrangement uses TRBV3-1 (or the pseudogene TRBV3-2) and TRBJ2-2; D ambiguous. With 0 bases removed from V and 3 bases from J, the gap between germline ends came to 8 bases. The CDR3 is 15 amino acids. CDR1 LGHDT and CDR2 YNNKEL come from the germline V gene (reference sequence). This chain's CDR3 is CASSQDSSYTGELFF. The CDR3, as DNA: TGTGCCAGCAGCCAAGATAGTAGTTACACCGGGGAGCTGTTTTTT.

In DNA form, the CDR3 reads TGCGCCAGCAGCCAAGATTGGGAAGATCGGGAGGAGGCTGGAAACACCATATATTTT. Amino acids: CASSQDWEDREEAGNTIYF. The chain carries TRBV4-3 and TRBJ1-3; D unresolved. This CDR3 is 19 amino acids long. Germline loops: CDR1 LGHNA, CDR2 YSLEER. Trimming left V 0 bases short and J 2 bases short, with 20 bases between.

J is TRBJ2-7 and V is TRBV28, with TRBD1 matching over 8 bases. The CDR3 spans 14 residues. Germline values: CDR1 MDHEN, CDR2 SYDVKM. V lost 6 bases and J lost 7; bases outside the gene matches: 11. Here the CDR3 reads CASRPGQGRSEQYF. In nucleotides, the CDR3 is TGTGCCAGCAGACCTGGACAGGGCCGCTCGGAGCAGTACTTC.

The chain is built from TRBV9 and TRBJ2-7; TRBD2 is a possible D gene (6 bases). The ends were cut back, 0 bases at V and 5 bases at J, with 21 bases in the middle. Germline CDR1 reads SGDLS; CDR2 reads YYNGEE. This CDR3 region has 17 residues. CDR3 protein: CASSVAPNGAGTHEQYF. Here the CDR3 DNA reads TGTGCCAGCAGCGTAGCCCCCAACGGGGCGGGAACCCACGAGCAGTACTTC. The full variable domain, rest sourced from reference TRBV9 and TRBJ2-7, is DSGVTQTPKHLITATGQRVTLRCSPRSGDLSVYWYQQSLDQGLQFLIQYYNGEERAKGNILERFSAQQFPDLHSELNLSSLELGDSALYFCASSVAPNGAGTHEQYFGPGTRLTVT.

The chain recombines TRBV12-3 or TRBV12-4 with TRBJ1-2, with D uncertain. The CDR3 consists of 13 residues. Deletions cut 3 bases from V and 4 bases from J, with 9 bases between. CDR3 amino acids: CASSFGWSYGYTF. The CDR3, as DNA: TGTGCCAGCAGTTTCGGGTGGAGCTATGGCTACACCTTC.